This T cell receptor (beta chain) emerged from a study of identical twins. Unique molecular identifiers were present on the cDNA, and a universal primer site came from template switching. TCRdb re-analysed the 5' RACE reads in MiXCR, keeping a single row per CDR3 protein. This table has 400,000 to 650,000 distinct CDR3 sequences, around 20% appearing once. The V end was cut by 6 bases, the J end by 3 bases, with 15 bases between. This CDR3 is built from 14 residues. Germline CDR1 is DFQATT and CDR2 is SNEGSKA (reference sequence). This clonotype was detected a few times. The sample was also linked to a second study, of T cells expressing NK-cell markers. As reported in that work: Within the sequenced cohort of eight donors, seven exhibited HCMV seropositivity and one was seronegative. Researchers report these clonotypes also headed the CD3+CD56-NKG2C+ fraction in a few donors.

The chain combines TRBV20-1 with TRBJ1-5; D possibly corresponds to TRBD1 (5 bases). The receptor was derived from a woman under 30 in good health. The sequencing sample was made of CD4+ T cells sorted from blood. The CDR3 loop is CSATSGQNNQPQHF. In DNA form, the CDR3 reads TGCAGTGCCACCTCAGGGCAGAACAATCAGCCCCAGCATTTT.